A selection of T cell receptor beta chains follows, all from one sample in a study of cytomegalovirus exposure and HLA in healthy donors. Here immunoSEQ multiplex PCR was the method, and the copy in TCRdb shows in-frame clones only, minus some. The sample contains approximately 270,000 clones, around 80% of which appear only once. Material: PBMCs. These receptors were obtained from a girl aged 2 to 9 in good health and CMV-seronegative. Both conserved end residues are part of each CDR3.

TRBJ1-1	TRBV19	CASSSYRGNTEAFF
TRBJ2-1	TRBV15	CATSTGVESTQFF
TRBJ2-3	TRBV19	CASNQGIVGDTQYF
TRBJ1-5	TRBV4-1	CASSRGDSNQPQHF
TRBJ2-1	TRBV29-1	CSLDRERSYNEQFF
TRBJ2-3	TRBV4-1	CASSPTVISTDTQYF
TRBJ2-7	TRBV9	CASSSLSGGNPEQYF
TRBJ2-1	TRBV7-3	CASSPLYGGGPHEQFF
TRBJ1-4	TRBV10-3	CAIRDSNEKLFF
TRBJ2-7	TRBV7-2	CASSFVSPNYEQYF
TRBJ2-2	TRBV6-5	CASSQTRGGGELFF
TRBJ2-1	TRBV7-9	CASSLRGQGRNEQFF
TRBJ1-2	TRBV4-1	CASSPEKTGWLGYGYTF
TRBJ1-2	TRBV9	CASSVTGTGGYTF
TRBJ2-3	TRBV29-1	CSVDPDRGPSTDTQYF
TRBJ2-7	TRBV7-9	CASSRTVTYEQYF
TRBJ2-5	TRBV2	CASSRDRVEEQYF
TRBJ1-4	TRBV12-5	CASGLVPTGAANEKLFF
TRBJ2-5	TRBV27	CASSFLAEQETQYF
TRBJ2-7	TRBV7-9	CASSLGASPPYEQYF
TRBJ2-7	TRBV19	CASSLGTTFYEQYF
TRBJ2-7	TRBV9	CASSVSGTGGVQGEQYF
TRBJ2-7	TRBV27	CASSLRGPAGDEQYF
TRBJ2-3	TRBV9	CASSLAGLAGVSGDTQYF
TRBJ2-3	TRBV19	CASSTGARDPSTDTQYF
TRBJ2-1	TRBV5-1	CASSLAQAGNEQFF
TRBJ1-6	TRBV4-1	CASSQWTGEPLHF
TRBJ1-3	TRBV11-2	CASSFKTPGNTIYF
TRBJ2-1	TRBV27	CASSLWTSGRYEFF
TRBJ2-7	TRBV5-1	CASSLTPDRANGNEQYF
TRBJ1-1	TRBV7-6	CASSSDGGYTEAFF
TRBJ2-3	TRBV7-9	CASSLGRSPPTDTQYF
TRBJ2-6	TRBV30	CAWMRASGANVLTF